Reported below is one TCR beta chain. The data are from a study of blood T cell repertoires in COVID-19. About the research overall: Material from acute and convalescent COVID-19 was sourced from the United States, Italy and Spain. PBMCs, B-cell-depleted T cells, or T cells provided the cDNA or gDNA that made up the material.

J was trimmed by 6 bases and V by 1 base; bases with no gene match: 5. CDR1 is SEHNR, CDR2 FQNEAQ, per germline (reference sequence). The CDR3 sequence is 14 residues long. Authors' analysis steps: Amplification from reference gene primers served as the basis for estimated nucleated cell counts. TCRdb's copy holds only in-frame clones and misses some; the assay was immunoSEQ multiplex PCR. V and J calls and clone size are given by that table; D and trimming were obtained from the DNA. The data contain around 200,000 clones, about 85% of them singletons. The sequencing sample was made of peripheral blood. This chain uses TRBV7-9 with TRBJ1-1, with 7 bases matching TRBD1. The source of this sequence is a young woman who had recovered from COVID-19. This CDR3 is CASSLETGDSEAFF. As DNA, the CDR3 is TGTGCCAGCAGCTTAGAAACAGGGGATTCTGAAGCTTTCTTT.